This TCR beta chain stems from a study of cytomegalovirus exposure and HLA in healthy donors listed by TCRdb under 2017. Turning to the overall study: An earlier analysis of 587 of the donors reported 250 to 350 Gb of sequence data and roughly 120 million unique TCR beta sequences obtained from roughly 170 million T cells. Among 300 to 500 genotyped donors of the cohort, an average of roughly 230,000 unique TCR beta nucleotide sequences was sequenced per donor, of which roughly 17% were non-productive. The study profiled the T cell repertoires of some 610 subjects by immunosequencing and related them to cytomegalovirus serostatus. An earlier analysis of approximately 580 of the donors used high-throughput TCR beta sequencing to judge whether each TCR beta V gene segment behaved as functional or pseudogenic. The study aimed to test whether cataloging public T cell receptors could reveal signatures of past pathogen exposure. Typing coverage differed by locus: A, B, C, DRB1 and DQB1 were typed in about 620-640 donors, DQA1 in roughly 500, DPA1 in approximately 610, and DPB1 in roughly 450. In a later genetic analysis, genome-wide SNP genotypes for about 55% of the roughly 700 donors were used, and that subset was treated as a discovery cohort. The genetic ancestry cluster associated with self-reported Caucasian donors included over 80% of the roughly 380 genotyped donors. Besides the first cohort of 666 subjects, a separate validation cohort made up of around 120 different subjects was used. In a later analysis, previously published TCR beta repertoires from 500 to 750 donors were re-analyzed and high-resolution HLA genotyping was added so that TCR occurrence patterns could be studied. Donor age, sex, ethnicity and CMV serostatus were collected together with the repertoire data. All discovery cohort repertoires had been generated using a single sequencing platform. An early release that covered some 630 HLA-typed donors contained approximately 300 gigabases of sequencing data and about 84 million unique TCR sequences. Four or five DR-DQ haplotypes were treated as single units for association and clustering because of strong linkage in the cohort. In the later analysis, no new phenotypic data were used to find candidate immune exposures; instead, reliance was placed on TCR beta sequences and their occurrence across donors. The study combined high-throughput TCR immunosequencing, statistical association of individual TCRs with disease status, and machine learning to predict cytomegalovirus infection status. HLA typing covered class I and class II loci at four-digit resolution. The paper as a whole reports these results and caveats: In vitro tests confirmed that a few of the cytomegalovirus-associated TCR beta chains recognize cytomegalovirus antigens. At a false discovery rate of 0.05, a later analysis linked under 20,000 TCR beta sequences to specific HLA alleles. The study gave a list of 150 to 200 TCR beta chains associated with cytomegalovirus. According to the authors, the approach could potentially be generalized to other disease states and immunological phenotypes. In a later analysis, several top co-occurrence clusters were reported to appear linked to parvovirus B19, influenza, CMV and Epstein-Barr virus. While some public TCRs were present in many individuals, most TCR sequences turned up only very rarely across donors. Presence/absence analyses assumed roughly uniform sequencing depth across donors, an assumption that may not hold. In a later analysis, most CMV-associated TCR beta chains were found to appear HLA-restricted, with HLA associations seemingly driven largely by CMV exposure. In a later genetic analysis, fewer N-insertions in productive TCRs were reported among donors in an Asian-associated ancestry cluster than the approximately 710-donor mean. When HLA alleles, especially DR and DQ, strongly co-occurred, attributing TCR associations to individual alleles was difficult. In an earlier analysis of around 600 of the donors, most TCR beta V segments were observed in productive rearrangements about 87% or about 30% of the time, broadly matching IMGT annotations. Some IMGT-functional V segments, including TRBV6-2 and TRBV6-3, could not be distinguished by the 87-base-pair reads and were therefore excluded. Because HLA typing was unavailable for some donors at each locus, only the typed subset was used in association tests. Approximately 16 rarely observed V segments, including chromosome 9 orphons, were excluded from the earlier analysis of 550 to 700 of the donors because counts were too low. Linkage disequilibrium might explain the correlated functional status among segregating V segments, but an unknown experimental factor could not be ruled out. In a later analysis, HLA-associated TCR beta chains showed more clonal expansion and lower generation probabilities than non-associated chains that were equally common. A further reported finding was that TCR beta sequences accurately predicted the HLA-A and HLA-B alleles for most subjects in the first cohort. The classifier was reported to diagnose cytomegalovirus status with high specificity and sensitivity in both the original cohort and the validation cohort. For the cohort, immune exposure information was limited to CMV serostatus. In a later analysis, the rate of TCR association differed among HLA loci, with DRB1 alleles having the most associated TCRs and HLA-C alleles having the fewest. A cluster of highly shared sequence variants was judged likely to be a technical artifact of the sequencing pipeline. A later genetic analysis associated a missense DCLRE1C variant with V-gene and J-gene trimming of TCR beta chains, and an independent cohort replicated the association. Only TCR beta chains were sequenced in this cohort, and the absence of alpha or paired-chain data limited detectable features.

From its cysteine to its phenylalanine, the CDR3 spans 15 amino acids. The retained sequence is limited to the CDR3, 45 bases, with the frame set at the first base. CDR1 is given as SGHVS and CDR2 as FQNEAQ, both from the germline V gene. The junction shows trimming of 1 base on V and 4 bases on J, and the gene matches do not reach 3 bases of it. Preparation of the library involved the immunoSEQ multiplex PCR assay. The multiplex PCR relied on a mix of 60 forward primers for TCR Vbeta segments and 13 reverse primers for TCR Jbeta segments. The CDR3 region of rearranged TCR beta genes was amplified from genomic DNA by a multiplex PCR assay. Amplified TCR beta libraries were sequenced as 87-base-pair reads on the Illumina HiSeq System. The study's processing was this. A later analysis tallied roughly 80 million unique TCR beta chains across the 700 or so repertoires, and approximately 12 million of those chains were shared by two or more donors. To remove PCR and sequencing errors, raw reads were error-corrected and collapsed into unique sequences using a nearest-neighbor algorithm that merged closely related sequences. Alignment of CDR3 sequences to IMGT reference sequences was used to assign V, D and J gene segments. For a sequence to be retained, at least a six-nucleotide match to both a V gene segment and a J gene segment was required. Rearrangements were classified as productive when the CDR3 lacked stop codons and remained in frame with V and J, and all other rearrangements were classified as non-productive. CDR3 was defined by IMGT convention, running from the second conserved V-encoded cysteine to the conserved J-encoded phenylalanine. The earlier analysis of 587 of the donors excluded sequences that lacked an unambiguous match to a single V gene segment. In an earlier analysis of about 590 of the donors, a V segment was called functional when productive rearrangements were above 56.7%, and segregating when the standard deviation between donors exceeded 5%. A statistical classification framework was developed to diagnose cytomegalovirus status using the catalog of TCR beta chain sequences. A later analysis assigned V and J genes by comparing TCR nucleotide sequences with IMGT/GENE-DB human TR gene sequences. Using the TCRdist pipeline, a later analysis assigned CDR3 sequences along with most-parsimonious VDJ recombination scenarios. In a later analysis, every TCR beta chain was defined by the combination of its CDR3 amino acid sequence and its V-gene family, and reads without a unique V-gene family were dropped. As a way to deal with suspected cross-contamination and a sequencing artifact, a later analysis dropped 592 nucleotide sequences that were highly shared and had low generation probability. For each public chain, a later analysis derived a clonal expansion index from normalized ranks of inferred template counts within each repertoire. A later analysis computed generation probabilities with a VDJ recombination model fitted to out-of-frame rearrangements, and checked the results against IGoR. In a later analysis, hypergeometric tests were used to score TCR-TCR, TCR-HLA and TCR-CMV co-occurrence, with a repertoire-size bias correction applied to TCR pairs. To estimate false discovery rates, a later analysis permuted the HLA or CMV assignments 20 times. In a later analysis, co-occurring TCRs were grouped using DBSCAN, and TCRdist sequence similarity was added for clustering within HLA-allele-positive subsets. Repertoires with fewer than 30,000 or more than 120,000 public chains were left out of co-occurrence clustering, as were about 5 repertoires with anomalous nucleotide sharing. Sourced from immuneACCESS, this table was stored by TCRdb with only in-frame sequences that have V and J called. A share of the clones is absent; for the studies checked, an unresolved V gene accounts for under half, and the remainder has no known explanation. V and J calls and clone size are copied from that table; D and trimming were computed from the DNA. The table of this sample itemizes about 51,000 clones. Roughly a quarter of the sample is in the top ten clones.

As regards this clone: It has no known antigen specificity.

The cohort consisted of 670 or so healthy bone marrow donors. At the time of sampling, every cohort member was nominally healthy, though immune exposures that went unrecorded were likely present. The donor was CMV seropositive and was included in the group of 300 or so seropositive cohort members. Every donor gave a peripheral blood sample, and the peripheral blood mononuclear cells from that sample were used for TCR beta sequencing. The Qiagen DNeasy Blood Extraction Kit was used to extract genomic DNA from the blood cell samples. This TCR derives from a man aged 35 to 55 in good health and CMV-seropositive. The chain joins TRBV7-8 to TRBJ2-5, and TRBD1 aligns with 10 junction nucleotides. The material sequenced was PBMCs. The encoded CDR3 is CASSLEDRGRETQYF. The DNA sequence is given as TGTGCCAGCAGCTTAGAGGACAGGGGGAGAGAGACCCAGTACTTC.